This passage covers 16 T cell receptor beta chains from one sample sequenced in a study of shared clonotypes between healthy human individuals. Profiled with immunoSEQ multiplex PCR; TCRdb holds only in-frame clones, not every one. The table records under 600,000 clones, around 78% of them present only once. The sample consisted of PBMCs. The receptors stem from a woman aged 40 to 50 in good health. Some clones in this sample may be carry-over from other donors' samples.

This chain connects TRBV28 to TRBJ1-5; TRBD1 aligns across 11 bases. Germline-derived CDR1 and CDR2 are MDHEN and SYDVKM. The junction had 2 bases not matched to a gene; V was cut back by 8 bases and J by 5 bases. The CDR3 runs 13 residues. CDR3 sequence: CASRTGGYQPQHF. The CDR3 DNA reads TGTGCCAGCCGGACAGGGGGCTATCAGCCCCAGCATTTT.

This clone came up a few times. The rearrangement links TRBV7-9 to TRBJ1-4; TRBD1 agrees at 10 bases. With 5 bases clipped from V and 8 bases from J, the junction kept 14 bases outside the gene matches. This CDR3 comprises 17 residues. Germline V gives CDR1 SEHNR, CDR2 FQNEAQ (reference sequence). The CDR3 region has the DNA TGTGCCAGCAGCCCCGGGGACAGGGGTAGGTCCCGGGAAAAACTGTTTTTT. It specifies CASSPGDRGRSREKLFF.

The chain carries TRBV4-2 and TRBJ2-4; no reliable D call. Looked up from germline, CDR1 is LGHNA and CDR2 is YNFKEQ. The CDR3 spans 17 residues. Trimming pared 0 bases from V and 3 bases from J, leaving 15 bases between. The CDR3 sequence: CASSQEGSGVYKNIQYF. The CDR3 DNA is TGTGCCAGCAGCCAAGAGGGATCTGGGGTATACAAAAACATTCAGTACTTC.

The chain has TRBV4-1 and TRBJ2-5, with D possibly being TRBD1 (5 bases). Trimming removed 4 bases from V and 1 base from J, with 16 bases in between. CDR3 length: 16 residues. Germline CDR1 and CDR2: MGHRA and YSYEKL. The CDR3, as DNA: TGCGCCAGCAGCCTCGAGTGGGGCGGCCCCCAAGAGACCCAGTACTTC. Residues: CASSLEWGGPQETQYF.

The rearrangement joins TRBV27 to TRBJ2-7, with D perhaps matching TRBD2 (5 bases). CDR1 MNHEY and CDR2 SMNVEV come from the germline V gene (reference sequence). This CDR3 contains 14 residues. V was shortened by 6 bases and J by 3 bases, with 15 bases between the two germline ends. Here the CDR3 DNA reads TGTGCCAGCAGGCCCCTGGGAGAGGACTACGAGCAGTACTTC. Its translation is CASRPLGEDYEQYF.

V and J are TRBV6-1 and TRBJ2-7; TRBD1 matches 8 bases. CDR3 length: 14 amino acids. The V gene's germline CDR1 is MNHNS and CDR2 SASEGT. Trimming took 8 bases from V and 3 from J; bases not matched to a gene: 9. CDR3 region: CASALDRAFYEQYF. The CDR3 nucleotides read TGTGCCAGCGCCCTGGACAGGGCGTTCTACGAGCAGTACTTC.

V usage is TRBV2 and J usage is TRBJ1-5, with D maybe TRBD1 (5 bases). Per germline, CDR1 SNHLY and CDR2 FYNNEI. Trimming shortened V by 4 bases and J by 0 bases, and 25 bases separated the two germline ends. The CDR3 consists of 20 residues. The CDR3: CASSGVGFFGGGISNQPQHF. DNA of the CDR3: TGTGCCAGCAGTGGAGTCGGATTTTTCGGGGGAGGTATTAGCAATCAGCCCCAGCATTTT.

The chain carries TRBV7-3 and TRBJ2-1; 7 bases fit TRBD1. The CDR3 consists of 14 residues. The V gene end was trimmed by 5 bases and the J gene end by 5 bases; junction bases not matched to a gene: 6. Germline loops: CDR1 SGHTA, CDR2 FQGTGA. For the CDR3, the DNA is TGTGCCAGCAGCCCGATCGGACAGGACAATGAGCAGTTCTTC. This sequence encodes CASSPIGQDNEQFF.

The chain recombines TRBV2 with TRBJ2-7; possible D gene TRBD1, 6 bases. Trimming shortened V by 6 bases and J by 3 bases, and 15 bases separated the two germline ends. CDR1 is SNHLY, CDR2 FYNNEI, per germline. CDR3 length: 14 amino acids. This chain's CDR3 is CASRENLQGYEQYF. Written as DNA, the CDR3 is TGTGCCAGCAGGGAGAACCTACAGGGCTACGAGCAGTACTTC. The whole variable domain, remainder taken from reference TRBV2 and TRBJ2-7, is EPEVTQTPSHQVTQMGQEVILRCVPISNHLYFYWYRQILGQKVEFLVSFYNNEISEKSEIFDDQFSVERPDGSNFTLKIRSTKLEDSAMYFCASRENLQGYEQYFGPGTRLTVT.

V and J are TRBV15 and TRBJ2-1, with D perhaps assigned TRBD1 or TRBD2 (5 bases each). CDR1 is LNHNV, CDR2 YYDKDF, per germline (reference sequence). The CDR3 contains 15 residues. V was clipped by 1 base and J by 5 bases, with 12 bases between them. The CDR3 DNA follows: TGTGCCACCAGCAGAGGGGGGACGCCAGACAATGAGCAGTTCTTC. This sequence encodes CATSRGGTPDNEQFF. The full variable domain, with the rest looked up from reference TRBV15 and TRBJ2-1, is DAMVIQNPRYQVTQFGKPVTLSCSQTLNHNVMYWYQQKSSQAPKLLFHYYDKDFNNEADTPDNFQSRRPNTSFCFLDIRSPGLGDTAMYLCATSRGGTPDNEQFFGPGTRLTVL.

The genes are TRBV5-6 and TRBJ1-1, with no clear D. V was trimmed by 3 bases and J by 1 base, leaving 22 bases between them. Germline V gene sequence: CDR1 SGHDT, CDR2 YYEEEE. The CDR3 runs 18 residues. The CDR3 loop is CASSSSGKGWKANTEAFF. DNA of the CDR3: TGTGCCAGCAGCTCCTCCGGAAAAGGGTGGAAGGCGAACACTGAAGCTTTCTTT.

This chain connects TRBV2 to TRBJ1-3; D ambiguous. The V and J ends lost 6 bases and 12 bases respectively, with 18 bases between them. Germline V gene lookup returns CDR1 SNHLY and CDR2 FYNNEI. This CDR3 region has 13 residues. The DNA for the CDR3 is TGTGCCAGCAGCCCCGGACGGACCCCCATCATATATTTT. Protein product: CASSPGRTPIIYF.

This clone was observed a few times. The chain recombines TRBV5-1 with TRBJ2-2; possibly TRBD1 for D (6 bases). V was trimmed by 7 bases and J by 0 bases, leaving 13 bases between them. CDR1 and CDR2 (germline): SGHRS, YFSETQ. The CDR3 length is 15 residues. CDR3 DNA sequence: TGCGCCAGCCAGCTGGACAGCGCGAACACCGGGGAGCTGTTTTTT. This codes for CASQLDSANTGELFF.

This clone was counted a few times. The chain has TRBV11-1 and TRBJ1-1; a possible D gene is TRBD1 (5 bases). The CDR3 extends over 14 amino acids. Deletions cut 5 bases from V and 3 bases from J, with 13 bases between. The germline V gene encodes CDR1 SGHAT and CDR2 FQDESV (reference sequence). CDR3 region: CASSPLRGHTEAFF. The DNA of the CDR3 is TGTGCCAGCAGCCCTTTACGGGGCCACACTGAAGCTTTCTTT.

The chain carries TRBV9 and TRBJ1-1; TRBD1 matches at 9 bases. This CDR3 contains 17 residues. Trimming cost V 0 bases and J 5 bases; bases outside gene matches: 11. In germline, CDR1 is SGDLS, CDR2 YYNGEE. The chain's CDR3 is CASSVATGGALSTEAFF. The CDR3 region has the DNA TGTGCCAGCAGCGTAGCCACAGGGGGCGCTTTGAGTACTGAAGCTTTCTTT. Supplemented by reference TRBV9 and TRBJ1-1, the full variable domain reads DSGVTQTPKHLITATGQRVTLRCSPRSGDLSVYWYQQSLDQGLQFLIQYYNGEERAKGNILERFSAQQFPDLHSELNLSSLELGDSALYFCASSVATGGALSTEAFFGQGTRLTVV.

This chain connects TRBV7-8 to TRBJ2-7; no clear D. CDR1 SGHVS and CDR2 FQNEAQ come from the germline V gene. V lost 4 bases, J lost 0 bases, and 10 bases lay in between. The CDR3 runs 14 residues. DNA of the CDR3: TGTGCCAGCAGCTCCCCTGACAACTCCTACGAGCAGTACTTC. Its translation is CASSSPDNSYEQYF.